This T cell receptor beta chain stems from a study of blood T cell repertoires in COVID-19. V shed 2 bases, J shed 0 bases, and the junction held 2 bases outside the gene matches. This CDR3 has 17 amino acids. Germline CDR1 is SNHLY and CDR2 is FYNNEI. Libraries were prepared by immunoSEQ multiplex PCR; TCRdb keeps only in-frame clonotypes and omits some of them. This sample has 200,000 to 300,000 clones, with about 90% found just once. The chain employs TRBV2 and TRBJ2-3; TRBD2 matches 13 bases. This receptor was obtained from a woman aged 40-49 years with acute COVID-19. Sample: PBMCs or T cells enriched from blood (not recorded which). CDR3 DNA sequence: TGTGCCAGCAGTGAACCGGGACTAGCGGGGAGCACAGATACGCAGTATTTT. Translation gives CASSEPGLAGSTDTQYF.